This T cell receptor beta chain came from a study of blood T cell dynamics during melanoma immunotherapy. Whole-study context: Patients with metastatic melanoma got pembrolizumab or nivolumab-ipilimumab as first-line care.

Regarding time point: week 3, after first cycle of checkpoint inhibitor. Samples come from before therapy and from week 3 after the first blockade cycle. Prior systemic cancer therapy, immunosuppressant use and other active malignancies excluded patients. The CDR3 is made up of 13 amino acids. The V gene lost 3 bases and the J gene lost 4 bases, with 8 bases spanning the gap. CDR1 and CDR2 (germline): SGHRS, YFSETQ. Study results and caveats: Whether repertoire-driving clones were melanoma-specific could not be determined.

Here immunoSEQ multiplex PCR was the method, and the copy in TCRdb shows in-frame clones only, minus some. The sample has 7,000 to 10,000 clones, 88% seen once; the top ten hold 2% to 2.5%. About this clone itself: Its target is unknown.

V gene TRBV5-1 combines with J gene TRBJ1-3, with D possibly TRBD1 on 5 matching bases. This specimen consisted of blood, obtained from a patient treated with checkpoint blockade. The sequence was obtained from a human donor with melanoma. This chain's CDR3 is CASSSNRGNTIYF. In DNA, the CDR3 is TGCGCCAGCAGCTCCAACAGGGGAAACACCATATATTTT.